This T cell receptor (beta chain) was captured in a study of control samples from healthy donors and cancer patients. Germline CDR1 and CDR2: SQVTM and ANQGSEA. The V and J ends lost 6 bases and 2 bases, in that order; junction bases with no gene match: 9. The CDR3 covers 14 residues. The repertoire was sequenced with immunoSEQ multiplex PCR; TCRdb's copy has only in-frame clones and lacks some. This sample has under 200,000 clones, with nearly 96% found just once. The chain couples TRBV29-1 to TRBJ2-5; 7 nucleotides line up with TRBD2. The TCR comes from a woman younger than 45 in good health. Sequencing used blood. CDR3 in DNA: TGCAGCGTCCGACTAGCCTCCCTTCAAGAGACCCAGTACTTC. Translating it yields CSVRLASLQETQYF.